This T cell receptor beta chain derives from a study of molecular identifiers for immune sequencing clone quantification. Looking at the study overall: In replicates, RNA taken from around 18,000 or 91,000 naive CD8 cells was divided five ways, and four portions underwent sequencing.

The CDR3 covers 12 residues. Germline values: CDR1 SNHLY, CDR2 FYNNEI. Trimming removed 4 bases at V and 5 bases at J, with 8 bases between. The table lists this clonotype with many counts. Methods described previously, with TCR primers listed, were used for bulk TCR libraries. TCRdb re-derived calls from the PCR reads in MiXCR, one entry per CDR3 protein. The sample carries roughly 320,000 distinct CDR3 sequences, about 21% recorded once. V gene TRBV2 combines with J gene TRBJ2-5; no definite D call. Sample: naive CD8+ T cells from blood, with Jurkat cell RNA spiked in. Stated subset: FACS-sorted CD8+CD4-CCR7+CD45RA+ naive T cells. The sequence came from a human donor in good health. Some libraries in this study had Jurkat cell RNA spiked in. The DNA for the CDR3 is TGTGCCAGCAGTGGGAAGGAGGAGACCCAGTACTTC. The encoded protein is CASSGKEETQYF.